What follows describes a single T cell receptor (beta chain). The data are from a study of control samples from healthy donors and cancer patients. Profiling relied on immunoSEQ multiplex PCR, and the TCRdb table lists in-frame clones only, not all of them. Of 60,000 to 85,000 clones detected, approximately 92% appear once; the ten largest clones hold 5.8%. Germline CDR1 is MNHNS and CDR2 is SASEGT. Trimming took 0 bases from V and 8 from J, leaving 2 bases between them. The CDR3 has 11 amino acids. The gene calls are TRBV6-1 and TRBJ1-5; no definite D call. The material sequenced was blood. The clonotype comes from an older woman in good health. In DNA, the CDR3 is TGTGCCAGCAGTGAAGCTGAGCCCCAGCATTTT. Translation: CASSEAEPQHF.